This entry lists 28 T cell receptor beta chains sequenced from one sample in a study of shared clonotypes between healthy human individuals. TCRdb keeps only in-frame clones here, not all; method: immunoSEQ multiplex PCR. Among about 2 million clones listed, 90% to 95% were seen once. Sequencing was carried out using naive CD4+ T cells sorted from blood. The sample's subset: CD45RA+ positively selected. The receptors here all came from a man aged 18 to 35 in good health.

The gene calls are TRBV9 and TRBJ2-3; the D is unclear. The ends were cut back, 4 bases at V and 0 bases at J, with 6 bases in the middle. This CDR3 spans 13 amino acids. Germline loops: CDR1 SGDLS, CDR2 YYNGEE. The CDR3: CASSPTSTDTQYF. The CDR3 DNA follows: TGTGCCAGCAGCCCGACTAGCACAGATACGCAGTATTTT.

This CDR3 is CASSVGTSGEVQFF. The CDR3 DNA sequence: TGTGCCAGCAGCGTAGGGACTAGCGGGGAGGTGCAGTTCTTC. The chain carries TRBV9 and TRBJ2-1, with 12 bases aligning to TRBD2. CDR3 size: 14 residues. V trimming: 0 bases; J trimming: 12 bases; junction bases outside the gene matches: 4. In germline, CDR1 is SGDLS, CDR2 YYNGEE.

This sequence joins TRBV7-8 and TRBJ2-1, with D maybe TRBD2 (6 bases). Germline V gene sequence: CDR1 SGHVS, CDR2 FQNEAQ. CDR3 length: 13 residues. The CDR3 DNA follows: TGTGCAACGCGGGAAACGGACTACAATGAGCAGTTCTTC. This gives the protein CATRETDYNEQFF.

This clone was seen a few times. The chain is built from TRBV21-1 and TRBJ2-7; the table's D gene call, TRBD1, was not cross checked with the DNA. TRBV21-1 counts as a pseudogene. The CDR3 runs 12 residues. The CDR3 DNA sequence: TGTGCCAGCAGGGGCACACACTACGAGCAGTACTTC. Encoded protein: CASRGTHYEQYF.

CDR3: CASNLQGSSYNEQFF. CDR3 nucleotides: TGTGCCAGTAATTTACAGGGAAGCTCCTACAATGAGCAGTTCTTC. The chain employs TRBV19 and TRBJ2-1; a weak D match, TRBD1 (6 bases). This CDR3 contains 15 residues. With 7 bases removed from V and 0 bases from J, the gap between germline ends came to 13 bases. CDR1 is LNHDA, CDR2 SQIVND, per germline (reference sequence).

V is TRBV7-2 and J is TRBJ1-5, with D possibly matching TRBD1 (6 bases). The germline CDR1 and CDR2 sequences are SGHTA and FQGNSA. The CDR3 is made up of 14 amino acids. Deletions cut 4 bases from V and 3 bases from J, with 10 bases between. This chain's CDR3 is CASSSRQDNQPQHF. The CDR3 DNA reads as TGTGCCAGCAGCTCACGACAGGACAATCAGCCCCAGCATTTT.

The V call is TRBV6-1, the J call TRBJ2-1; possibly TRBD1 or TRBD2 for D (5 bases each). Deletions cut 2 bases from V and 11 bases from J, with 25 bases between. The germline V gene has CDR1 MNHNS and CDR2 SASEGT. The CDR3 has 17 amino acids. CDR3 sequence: CASSESVGLASGTQQFF. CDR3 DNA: TGTGCCAGCAGTGAATCGGTCGGGCTTGCTTCCGGGACCCAGCAGTTCTTC.

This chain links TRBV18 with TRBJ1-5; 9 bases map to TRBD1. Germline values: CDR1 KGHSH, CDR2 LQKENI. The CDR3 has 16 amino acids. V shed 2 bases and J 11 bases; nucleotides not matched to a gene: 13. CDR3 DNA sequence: TGTGCCAGCTCACCAAATACAGGGGGCCTGTCTGTATCCCAGCATTTT. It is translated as CASSPNTGGLSVSQHF.

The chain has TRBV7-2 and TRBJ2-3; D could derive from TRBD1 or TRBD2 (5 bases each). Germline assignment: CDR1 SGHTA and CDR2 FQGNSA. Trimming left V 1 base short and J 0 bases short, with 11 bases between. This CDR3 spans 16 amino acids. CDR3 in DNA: TGTGCCAGCAGCTTAGGAGACGGGGCTAGCACAGATACGCAGTATTTT. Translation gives CASSLGDGASTDTQYF. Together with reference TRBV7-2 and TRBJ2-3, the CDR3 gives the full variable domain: GAGVSQSPSNKVTEKGKDVELRCDPISGHTALYWYRQSLGQGLEFLIYFQGNSAPDKSGLPSDRFSAERTGGSVSTLTIQRTQQEDSAVYLCASSLGDGASTDTQYFGPGTRLTVL.

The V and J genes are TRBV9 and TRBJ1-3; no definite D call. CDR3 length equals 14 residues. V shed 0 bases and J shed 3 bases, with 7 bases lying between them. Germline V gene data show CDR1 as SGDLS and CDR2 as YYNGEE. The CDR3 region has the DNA TGTGCCAGCAGCGTAGACCGACTTGGAAACACCATATATTTT. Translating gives CASSVDRLGNTIYF.

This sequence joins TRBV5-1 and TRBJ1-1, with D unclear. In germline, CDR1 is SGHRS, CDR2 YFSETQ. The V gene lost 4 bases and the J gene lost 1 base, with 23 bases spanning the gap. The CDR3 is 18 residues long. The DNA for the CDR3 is TGCGCCAGCAGCCGAGATTGGGGAGGTTCCCCGGGGAACACTGAAGCTTTCTTT. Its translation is CASSRDWGGSPGNTEAFF.

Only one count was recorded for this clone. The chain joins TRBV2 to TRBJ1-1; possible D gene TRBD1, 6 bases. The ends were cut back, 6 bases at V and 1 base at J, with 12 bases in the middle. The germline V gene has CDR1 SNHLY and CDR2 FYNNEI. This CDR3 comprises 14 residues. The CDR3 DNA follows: TGTGCCAGCAGGGAGATACAGGGGAACACTGAAGCTTTCTTT. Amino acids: CASREIQGNTEAFF.

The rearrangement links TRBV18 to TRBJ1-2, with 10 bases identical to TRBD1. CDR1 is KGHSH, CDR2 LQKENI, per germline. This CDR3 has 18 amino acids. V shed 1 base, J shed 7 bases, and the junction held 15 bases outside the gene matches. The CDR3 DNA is TGTGCCAGCTCACCACGAGGACAGGGGGTATCTATGGGAAGTGGCTACACCTTC. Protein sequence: CASSPRGQGVSMGSGYTF.

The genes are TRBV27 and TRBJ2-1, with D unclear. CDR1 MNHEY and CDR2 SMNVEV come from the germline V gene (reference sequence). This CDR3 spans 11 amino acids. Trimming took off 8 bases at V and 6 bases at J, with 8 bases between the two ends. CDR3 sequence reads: CASGLVNEQFF. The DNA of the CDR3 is TGTGCCAGCGGATTGGTCAATGAGCAGTTCTTC.

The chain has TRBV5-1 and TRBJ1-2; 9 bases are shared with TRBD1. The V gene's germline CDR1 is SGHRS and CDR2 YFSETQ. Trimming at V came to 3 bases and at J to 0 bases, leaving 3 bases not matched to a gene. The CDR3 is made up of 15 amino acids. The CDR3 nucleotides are TGCGCCAGCAGCTCGGGACAGGGAGCTAACTATGGCTACACCTTC. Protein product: CASSSGQGANYGYTF.

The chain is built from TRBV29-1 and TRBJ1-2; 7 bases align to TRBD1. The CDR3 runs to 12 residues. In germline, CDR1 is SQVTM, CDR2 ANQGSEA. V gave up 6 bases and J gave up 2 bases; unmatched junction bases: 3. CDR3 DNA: TGCAGCGTGGGACAGTTAAACTATGGCTACACCTTC. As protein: CSVGQLNYGYTF.

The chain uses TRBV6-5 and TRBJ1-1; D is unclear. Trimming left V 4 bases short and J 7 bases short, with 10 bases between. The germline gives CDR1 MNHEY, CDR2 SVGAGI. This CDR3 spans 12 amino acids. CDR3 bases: TGTGCCAGCAGTTCGGAGGGATTTGAAGCTTTCTTT. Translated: CASSSEGFEAFF.

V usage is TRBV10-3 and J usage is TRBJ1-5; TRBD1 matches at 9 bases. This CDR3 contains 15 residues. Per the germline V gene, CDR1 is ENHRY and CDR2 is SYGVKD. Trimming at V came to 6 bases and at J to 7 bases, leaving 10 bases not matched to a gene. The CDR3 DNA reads TGTGCCATCAGCTTAGGACAGGGGATAGAGCAGCCCCAGCATTTT. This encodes CAISLGQGIEQPQHF.

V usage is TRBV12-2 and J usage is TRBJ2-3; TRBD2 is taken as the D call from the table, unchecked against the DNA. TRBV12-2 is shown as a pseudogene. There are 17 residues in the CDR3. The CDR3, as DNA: TGTGCAAGTCGCTTAGATATAGCGGGAGGGAGGACAGATACGCAGTATTTT. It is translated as CASRLDIAGGRTDTQYF.

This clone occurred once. CDR3 amino acids: CASSLSIQGPNYGYTF. The CDR3 DNA reads TGTGCCAGCAGCTTAAGTATTCAGGGGCCCAACTATGGCTACACCTTC. The rearrangement uses TRBV11-2 and TRBJ1-2; a weak D match, TRBD1 (6 bases). V gave up 2 bases and J gave up 2 bases, with 15 bases separating them. Germline assignment: CDR1 SGHAT and CDR2 FQNNGV. The CDR3 contains 16 residues.

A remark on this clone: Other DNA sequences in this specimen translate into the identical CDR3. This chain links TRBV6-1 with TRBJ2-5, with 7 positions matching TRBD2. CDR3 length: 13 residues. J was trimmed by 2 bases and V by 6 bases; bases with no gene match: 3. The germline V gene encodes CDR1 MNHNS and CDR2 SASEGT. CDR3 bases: TGTGCCAGCAGCCTGGGACTACAAGAGACCCAGTACTTC. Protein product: CASSLGLQETQYF.

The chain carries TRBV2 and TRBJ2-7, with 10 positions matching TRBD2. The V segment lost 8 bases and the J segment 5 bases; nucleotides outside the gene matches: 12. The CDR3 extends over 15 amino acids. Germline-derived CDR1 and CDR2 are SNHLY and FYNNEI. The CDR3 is CASLAASGRVDEQYF. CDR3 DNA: TGTGCCAGCCTGGCGGCTAGCGGGAGAGTCGACGAGCAGTACTTC.

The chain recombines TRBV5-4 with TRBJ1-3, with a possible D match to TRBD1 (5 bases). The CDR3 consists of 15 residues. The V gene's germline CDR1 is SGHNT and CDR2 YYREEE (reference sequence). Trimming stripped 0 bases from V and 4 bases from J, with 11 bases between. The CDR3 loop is CASSLAGLGGNTIYF. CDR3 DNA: TGTGCCAGCAGCTTGGCAGGGTTGGGGGGAAACACCATATATTTT.

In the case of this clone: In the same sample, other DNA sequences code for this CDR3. Here the CDR3 reads CASSPPTDTQYF. In DNA form, the CDR3 reads TGCGCCAGCAGCCCGCCCACAGATACGCAGTATTTT. The chain links TRBV5-1 to TRBJ2-3, with D hard to call. The germline CDR1 and CDR2 sequences are SGHRS and YFSETQ. V gave up 4 bases and J gave up 2 bases, with 5 bases separating them. The CDR3 contains 12 residues.

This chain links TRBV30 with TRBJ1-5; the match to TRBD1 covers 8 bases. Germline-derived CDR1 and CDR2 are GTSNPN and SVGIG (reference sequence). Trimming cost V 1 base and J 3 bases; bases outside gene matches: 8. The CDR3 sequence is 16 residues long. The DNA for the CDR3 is TGTGCCTGGAGTGCAGGACAGGGTGACTTCAATCAGCCCCAGCATTTT. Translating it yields CAWSAGQGDFNQPQHF.

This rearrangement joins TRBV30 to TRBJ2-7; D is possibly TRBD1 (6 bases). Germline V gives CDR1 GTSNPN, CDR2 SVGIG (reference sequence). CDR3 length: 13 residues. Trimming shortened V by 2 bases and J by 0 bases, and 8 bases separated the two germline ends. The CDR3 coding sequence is TGTGCCTGGAGTCAGGGGAGCTCCTACGAGCAGTACTTC. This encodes CAWSQGSSYEQYF. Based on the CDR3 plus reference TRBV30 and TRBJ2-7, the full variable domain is SQTIHQWPATLVQPVGSPLSLECTVEGTSNPNLYWYRQAAGRGLQLLFYSVGIGQISSEVPQNLSASRPQDRQFILSSKKLLLSDSGFYLCAWSQGSSYEQYFGPGTRLTVT.

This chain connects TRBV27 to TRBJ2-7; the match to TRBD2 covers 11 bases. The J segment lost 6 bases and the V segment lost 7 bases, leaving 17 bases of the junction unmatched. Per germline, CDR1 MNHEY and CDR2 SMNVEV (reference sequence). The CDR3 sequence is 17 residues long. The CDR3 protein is CASTLSGTSGYAGEQYF. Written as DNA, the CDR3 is TGTGCCAGCACGCTGTCTGGGACTAGCGGCTACGCGGGCGAGCAGTACTTC.

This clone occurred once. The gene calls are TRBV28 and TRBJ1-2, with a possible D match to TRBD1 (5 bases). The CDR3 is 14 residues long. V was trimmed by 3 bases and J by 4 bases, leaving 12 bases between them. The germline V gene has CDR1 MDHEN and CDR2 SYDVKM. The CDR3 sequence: CASSLGGVAYGYTF. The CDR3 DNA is TGTGCCAGCAGTTTGGGGGGAGTCGCCTATGGCTACACCTTC.